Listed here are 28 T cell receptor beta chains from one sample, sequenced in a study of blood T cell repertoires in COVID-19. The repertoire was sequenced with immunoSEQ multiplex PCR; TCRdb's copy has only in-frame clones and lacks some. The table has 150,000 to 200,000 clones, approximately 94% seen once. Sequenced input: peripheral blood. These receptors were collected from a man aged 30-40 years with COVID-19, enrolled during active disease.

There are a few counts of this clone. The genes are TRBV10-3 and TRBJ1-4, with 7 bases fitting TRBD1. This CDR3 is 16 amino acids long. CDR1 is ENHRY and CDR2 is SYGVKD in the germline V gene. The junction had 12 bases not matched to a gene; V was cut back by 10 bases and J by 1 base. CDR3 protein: CATTRGQTGTNEKLFF. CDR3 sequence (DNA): TGTGCCACCACACGGGGACAGACGGGAACTAATGAAAAACTGTTTTTT.

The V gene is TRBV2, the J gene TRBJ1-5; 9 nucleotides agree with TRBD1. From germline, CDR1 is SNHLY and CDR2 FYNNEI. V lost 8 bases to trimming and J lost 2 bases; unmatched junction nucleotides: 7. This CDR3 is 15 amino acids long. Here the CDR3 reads CASGGRDRGNQPQHF. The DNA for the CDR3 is TGTGCCAGCGGGGGGAGGGACAGGGGCAATCAGCCCCAGCATTTT. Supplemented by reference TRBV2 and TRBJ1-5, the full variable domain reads EPEVTQTPSHQVTQMGQEVILRCVPISNHLYFYWYRQILGQKVEFLVSFYNNEISEKSEIFDDQFSVERPDGSNFTLKIRSTKLEDSAMYFCASGGRDRGNQPQHFGDGTRLSIL.

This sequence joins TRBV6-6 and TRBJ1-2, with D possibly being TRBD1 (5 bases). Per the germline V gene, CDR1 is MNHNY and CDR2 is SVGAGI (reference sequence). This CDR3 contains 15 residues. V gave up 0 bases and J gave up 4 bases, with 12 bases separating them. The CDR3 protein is CASSYSDGRAYGYTF. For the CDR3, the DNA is TGTGCCAGCAGTTACTCGGATGGCAGGGCCTATGGCTACACCTTC.

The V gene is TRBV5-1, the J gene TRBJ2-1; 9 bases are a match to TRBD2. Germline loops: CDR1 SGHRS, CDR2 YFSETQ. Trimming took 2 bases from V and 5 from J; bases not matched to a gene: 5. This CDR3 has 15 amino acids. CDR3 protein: CASSFSGGHDNEQFF. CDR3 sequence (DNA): TGCGCCAGCAGCTTCAGCGGGGGGCACGACAATGAGCAGTTCTTC. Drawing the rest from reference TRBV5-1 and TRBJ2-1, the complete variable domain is KAGVTQTPRYLIKTRGQQVTLSCSPISGHRSVSWYQQTPGQGLQFLFEYFSETQRNKGNFPGRFSGRQFSNSRSEMNVSTLELGDSALYLCASSFSGGHDNEQFFGPGTRLTVL.

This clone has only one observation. CDR3 in amino acids: CASSPQSGGRGNEKLFF. DNA for the CDR3: TGTGCCAGCTCACCACAATCGGGGGGGAGAGGAAATGAAAAACTGTTTTTT. This sequence joins TRBV18 and TRBJ1-4; TRBD1 might be the D (5 bases). The CDR3 runs 17 residues. Germline CDR1 reads KGHSH; CDR2 reads LQKENI. V lost 1 base and J 5 bases, leaving 17 bases between the germline ends.

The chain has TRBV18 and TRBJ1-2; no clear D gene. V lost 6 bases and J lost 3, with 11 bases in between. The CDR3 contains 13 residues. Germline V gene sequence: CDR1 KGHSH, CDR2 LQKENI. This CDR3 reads CASSPSEDYGYTF. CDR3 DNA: TGTGCCAGCTCCCCCTCGGAGGACTATGGCTACACCTTC.

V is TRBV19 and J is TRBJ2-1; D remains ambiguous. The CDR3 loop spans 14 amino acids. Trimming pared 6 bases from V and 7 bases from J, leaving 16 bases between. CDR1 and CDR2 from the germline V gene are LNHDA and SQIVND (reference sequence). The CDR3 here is CASRETRISNEQFF. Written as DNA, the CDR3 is TGTGCCAGTAGGGAGACCCGCATTTCGAATGAGCAGTTCTTC.

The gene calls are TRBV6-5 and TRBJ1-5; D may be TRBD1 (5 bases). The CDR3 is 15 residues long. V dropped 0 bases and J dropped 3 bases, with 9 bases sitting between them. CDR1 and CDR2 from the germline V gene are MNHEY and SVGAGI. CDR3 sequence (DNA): TGTGCCAGCAGTTACTCCCGACAGCTCAATCAGCCCCAGCATTTT. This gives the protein CASSYSRQLNQPQHF.

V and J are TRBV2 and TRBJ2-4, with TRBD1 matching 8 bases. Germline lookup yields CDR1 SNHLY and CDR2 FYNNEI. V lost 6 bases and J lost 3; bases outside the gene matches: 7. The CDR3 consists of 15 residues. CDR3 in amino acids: CASRTGVVYKNIQYF. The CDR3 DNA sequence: TGTGCCAGCAGGACAGGGGTAGTTTACAAAAACATTCAGTACTTC. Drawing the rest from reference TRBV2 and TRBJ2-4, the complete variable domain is EPEVTQTPSHQVTQMGQEVILRCVPISNHLYFYWYRQILGQKVEFLVSFYNNEISEKSEIFDDQFSVERPDGSNFTLKIRSTKLEDSAMYFCASRTGVVYKNIQYFGAGTRLSVL.

CDR3 bases: TGTGCCACCAACCTAGCGGGGCTAAACACAGATACGCAGTATTTT. Translation: CATNLAGLNTDTQYF. The chain is built from TRBV10-3 and TRBJ2-3, with 9 positions matching TRBD2. Losses at the gene ends were 10 bases for V and 2 bases for J; bases not matched to a gene: 10. CDR3 length: 15 amino acids. Per germline, CDR1 ENHRY and CDR2 SYGVKD.

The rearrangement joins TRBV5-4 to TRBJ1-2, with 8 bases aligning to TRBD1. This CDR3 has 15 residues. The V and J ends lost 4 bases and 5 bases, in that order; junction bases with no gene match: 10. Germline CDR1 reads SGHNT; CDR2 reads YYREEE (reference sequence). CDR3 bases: TGTGCCAGCAGCCATCCCAGGGGGCGAGGGTATGGCTACACCTTC. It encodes CASSHPRGRGYGYTF.

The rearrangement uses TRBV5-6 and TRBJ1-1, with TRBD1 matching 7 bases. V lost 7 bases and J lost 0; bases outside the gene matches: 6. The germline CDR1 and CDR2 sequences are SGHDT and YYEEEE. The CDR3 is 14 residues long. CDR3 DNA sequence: TGTGCCAGCTACCACACAGGGGTGAACACTGAAGCTTTCTTT. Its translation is CASYHTGVNTEAFF.

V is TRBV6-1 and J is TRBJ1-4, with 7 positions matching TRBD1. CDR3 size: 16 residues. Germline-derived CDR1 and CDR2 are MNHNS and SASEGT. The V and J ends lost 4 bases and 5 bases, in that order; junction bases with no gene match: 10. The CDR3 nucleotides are TGTGCCAGCAGTGCCCGACAGGGAAAAGGGAATGAAAAACTGTTTTTT. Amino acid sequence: CASSARQGKGNEKLFF.

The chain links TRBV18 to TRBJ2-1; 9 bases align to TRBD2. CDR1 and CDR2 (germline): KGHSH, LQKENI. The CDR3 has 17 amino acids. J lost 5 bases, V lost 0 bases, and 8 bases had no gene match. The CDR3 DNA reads TGTGCCAGCTCACCACCCCAGGGCGGGGGGGCCGACAATGAGCAGTTCTTC. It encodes CASSPPQGGGADNEQFF.

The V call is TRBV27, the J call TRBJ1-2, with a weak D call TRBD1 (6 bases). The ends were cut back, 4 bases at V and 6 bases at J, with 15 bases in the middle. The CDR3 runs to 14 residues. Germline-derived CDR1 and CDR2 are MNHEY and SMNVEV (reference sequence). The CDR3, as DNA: TGTGCCAGCAGTTCACGACTTCAGGGGAATGGCTACACCTTC. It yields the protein CASSSRLQGNGYTF.

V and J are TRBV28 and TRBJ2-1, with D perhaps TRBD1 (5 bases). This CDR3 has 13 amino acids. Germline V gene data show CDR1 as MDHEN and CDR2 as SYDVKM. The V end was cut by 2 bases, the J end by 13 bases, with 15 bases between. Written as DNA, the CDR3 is TGTGCCAGCAGTTTAATAAGACCCCAGGGACAGTTCTTC. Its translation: CASSLIRPQGQFF.

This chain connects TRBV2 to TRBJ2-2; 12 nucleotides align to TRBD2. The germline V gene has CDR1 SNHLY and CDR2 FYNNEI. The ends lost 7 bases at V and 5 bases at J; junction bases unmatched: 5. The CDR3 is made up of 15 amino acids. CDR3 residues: CASISSGGATGELFF. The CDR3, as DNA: TGTGCCAGCATCTCTAGCGGGGGGGCGACCGGGGAGCTGTTTTTT.

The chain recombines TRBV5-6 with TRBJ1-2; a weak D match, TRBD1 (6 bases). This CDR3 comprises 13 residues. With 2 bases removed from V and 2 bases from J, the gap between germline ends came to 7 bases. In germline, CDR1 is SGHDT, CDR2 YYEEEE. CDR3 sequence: CASSFTGNYGYTF. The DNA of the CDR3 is TGTGCCAGCAGCTTTACAGGGAACTATGGCTACACCTTC.

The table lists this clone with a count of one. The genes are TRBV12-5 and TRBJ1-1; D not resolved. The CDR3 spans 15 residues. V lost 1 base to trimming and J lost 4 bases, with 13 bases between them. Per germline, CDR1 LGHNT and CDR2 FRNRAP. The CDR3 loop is CASGLGFGSGTEAFF. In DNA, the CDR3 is TGTGCTAGTGGTTTGGGATTTGGAAGCGGCACTGAAGCTTTCTTT.

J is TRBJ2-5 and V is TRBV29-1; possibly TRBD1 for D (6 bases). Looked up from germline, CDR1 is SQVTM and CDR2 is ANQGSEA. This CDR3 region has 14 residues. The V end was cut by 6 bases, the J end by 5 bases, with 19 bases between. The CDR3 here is CSVGAAGVLETQYF. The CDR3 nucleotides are TGCAGCGTGGGGGCGGCAGGGGTACTGGAGACCCAGTACTTC.

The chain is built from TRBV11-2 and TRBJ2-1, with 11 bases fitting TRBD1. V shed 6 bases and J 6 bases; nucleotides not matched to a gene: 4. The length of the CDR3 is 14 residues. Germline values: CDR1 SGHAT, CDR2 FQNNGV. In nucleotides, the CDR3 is TGTGCCAGCAGGACCGGGACAGGGGGCAATGAGCAGTTCTTC. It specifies CASRTGTGGNEQFF.

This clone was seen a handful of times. CDR3 DNA sequence: TGCGCCAGCAGCCAATCCCCCCCCAGGGTATCCTACAATGAGCAGTTCTTC. Translated, it gives CASSQSPPRVSYNEQFF. The rearrangement joins TRBV4-1 to TRBJ2-1, with D maybe TRBD1 (5 bases). CDR3 length: 17 residues. V dropped 2 bases and J dropped 1 base, with 15 bases sitting between them. Germline assignment: CDR1 MGHRA and CDR2 YSYEKL.

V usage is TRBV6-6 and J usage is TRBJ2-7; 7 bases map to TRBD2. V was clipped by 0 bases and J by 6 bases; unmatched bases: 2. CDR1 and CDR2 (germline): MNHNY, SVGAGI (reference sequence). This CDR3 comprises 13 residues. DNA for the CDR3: TGTGCCAGCAGTTACTCGGGGGGGGGCGAGCAGTACTTC. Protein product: CASSYSGGGEQYF.

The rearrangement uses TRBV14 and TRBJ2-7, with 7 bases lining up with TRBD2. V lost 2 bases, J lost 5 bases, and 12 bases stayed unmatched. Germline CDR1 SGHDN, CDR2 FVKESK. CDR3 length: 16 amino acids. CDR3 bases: TGTGCCAGCAGCCAACAACTAGCGTCCTTCTCTGACGAGCAGTACTTC. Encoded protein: CASSQQLASFSDEQYF.

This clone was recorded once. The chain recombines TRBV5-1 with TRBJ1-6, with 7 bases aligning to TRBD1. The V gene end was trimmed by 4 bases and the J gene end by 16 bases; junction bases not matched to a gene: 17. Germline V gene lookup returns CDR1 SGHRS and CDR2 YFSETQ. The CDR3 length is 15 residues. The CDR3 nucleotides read TGCGCCAGCAGCCTCGTTGGCAGTGGGACAGAGAGTCTCCACTTT. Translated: CASSLVGSGTESLHF.

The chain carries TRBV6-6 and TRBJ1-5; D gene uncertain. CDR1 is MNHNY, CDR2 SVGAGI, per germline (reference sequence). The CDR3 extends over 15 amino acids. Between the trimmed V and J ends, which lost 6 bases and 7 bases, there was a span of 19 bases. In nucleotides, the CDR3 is TGTGCCAGCAGACCGGGAGGCCCGGCCCTACAGCCCCAGCATTTT. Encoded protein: CASRPGGPALQPQHF.

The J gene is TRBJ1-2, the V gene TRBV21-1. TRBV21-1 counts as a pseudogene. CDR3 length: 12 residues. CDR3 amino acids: CASRTTGYGYTF. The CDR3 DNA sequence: TGTGCCAGCAGAACGACGGGTTATGGCTACACCTTC.

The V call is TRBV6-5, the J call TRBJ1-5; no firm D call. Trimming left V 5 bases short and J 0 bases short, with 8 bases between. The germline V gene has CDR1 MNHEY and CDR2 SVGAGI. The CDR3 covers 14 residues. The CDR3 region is CASSPGFSNQPQHF. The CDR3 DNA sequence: TGTGCCAGCAGTCCGGGATTTAGCAATCAGCCCCAGCATTTT.